This T cell receptor beta chain is from a study of shared clonotypes between healthy human individuals. Notes on the study in general: Represented diversity (both genetic and exposure-history) was limited by the small number of donors. Non-shared clonotypes showed lower generation probabilities than clonotypes common to all four donors.

The CDR3 runs 12 residues. V lost 0 bases, J lost 8 bases, and 8 bases lay in between. Germline V CDR1 and CDR2: SGHNT, YYREEE (reference sequence). The protocol was immunoSEQ multiplex PCR, while the TCRdb copy is restricted to in-frame clones and leaves out a portion. Of some 2,000,000 clones listed, 85% to 95% are singletons. A note on this clone: Its antigen is still unknown.

The genes are TRBV5-4 and TRBJ1-1, with D uncertain. This receptor was identified in a man aged 18 to 29 in good health. Sequencing input: naive CD4+ T cells sorted from blood. The subset is: CD45RA+ positively selected. Here the CDR3 DNA reads TGTGCCAGCAGCTTGGACCGTGGGGAAGCTTTCTTT. It encodes CASSLDRGEAFF.